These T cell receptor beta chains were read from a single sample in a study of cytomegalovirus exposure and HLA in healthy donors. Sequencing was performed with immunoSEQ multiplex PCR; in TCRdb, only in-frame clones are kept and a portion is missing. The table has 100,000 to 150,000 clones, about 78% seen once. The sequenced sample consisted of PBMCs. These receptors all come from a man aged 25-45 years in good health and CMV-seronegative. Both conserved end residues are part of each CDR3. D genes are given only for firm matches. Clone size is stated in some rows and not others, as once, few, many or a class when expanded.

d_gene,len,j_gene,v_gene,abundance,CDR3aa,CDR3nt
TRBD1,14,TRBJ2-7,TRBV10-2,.,CASRGDRIAYEQYF,TGCGCCAGTAGGGGGGACAGGATAGCCTACGAGCAGTACTTC
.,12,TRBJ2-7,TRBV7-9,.,CSSSLALPRQYF,TGTTCCAGCAGCTTAGCCCTCCCGAGGCAGTACTTC
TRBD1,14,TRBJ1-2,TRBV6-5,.,CASRDRAFNYGYTF,TGTGCCAGCAGAGACAGGGCTTTTAACTATGGCTACACCTTC
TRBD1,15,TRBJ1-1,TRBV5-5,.,CASSEQGDYNTEAFF,TGTGCCAGCAGCGAACAGGGGGATTATAACACTGAAGCTTTCTTT
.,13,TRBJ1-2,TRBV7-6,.,CASSLAGSNGYTF,TGTGCCAGCAGCTTAGCGGGGAGCAATGGCTACACCTTC
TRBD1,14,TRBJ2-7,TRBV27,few,CASSLRQGIDEQYF,TGTGCCAGCAGTTTGAGACAGGGTATTGACGAGCAGTACTTC
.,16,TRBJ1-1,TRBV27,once,CASSLFSVTMNTEAFF,TGTGCCAGCAGTTTATTTAGTGTAACCATGAACACTGAAGCTTTCTTT
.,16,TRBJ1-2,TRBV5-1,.,CASSLARQGLRDGYTF,TGCGCCAGCAGCTTGGCCCGGCAGGGGTTAAGGGATGGCTACACCTTC
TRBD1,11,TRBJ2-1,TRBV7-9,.,CASSLEGGQFF,TGTGCCAGCAGCTTAGAAGGGGGCCAGTTCTTC
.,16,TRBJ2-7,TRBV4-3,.,CASSQAYGLGIYEQYF,TGCGCCAGCAGCCAAGCATACGGACTGGGCATCTACGAGCAGTACTTC
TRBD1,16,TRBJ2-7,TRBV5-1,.,CASSRTGTAPLNEQYF,TGCGCCAGCAGCCGGACAGGGACAGCACCTCTTAACGAGCAGTACTTC
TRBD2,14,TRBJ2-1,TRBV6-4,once,CASSDRTSGNEQFF,TGTGCCAGCAGTGACAGGACTAGCGGCAATGAGCAGTTCTTC
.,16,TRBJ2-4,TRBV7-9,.,CASSHPTGNGQNIQYF,TGTGCCAGCAGCCACCCGACAGGAAATGGTCAAAACATTCAGTACTTC
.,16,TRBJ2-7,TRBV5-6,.,CASSAYWGVGTYEQYF,TGTGCCAGCAGCGCCTACTGGGGGGTAGGGACCTACGAGCAGTACTTC
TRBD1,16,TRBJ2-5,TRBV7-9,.,CASSFRRDRGQETQYF,TGTGCCAGCAGCTTCCGACGGGACAGGGGACAAGAGACCCAGTACTTC
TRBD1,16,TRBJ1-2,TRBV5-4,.,CASSFGLGQGNYGYTF,TGTGCCAGCAGCTTCGGGTTGGGACAGGGCAACTATGGCTACACCTTC
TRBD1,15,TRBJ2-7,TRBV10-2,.,CASSEPGQGAYEQYF,TGCGCCAGCAGTGAGCCGGGACAGGGGGCCTACGAGCAGTACTTC
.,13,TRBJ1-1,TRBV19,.,CASSITANTEAFF,TGTGCCAGTAGTATTACAGCGAACACTGAAGCTTTCTTT
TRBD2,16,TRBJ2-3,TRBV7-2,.,CASSLGLAGESDTQYF,TGTGCCAGCAGCTTGGGACTAGCGGGAGAATCAGATACGCAGTATTTT
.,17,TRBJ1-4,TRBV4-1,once,CASSQEDSGVANEKLFF,TGCGCCAGCAGCCAAGAGGATTCAGGGGTGGCTAATGAAAAACTGTTTTTT
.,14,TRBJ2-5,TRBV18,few,CASSSRTSTETQYF,TGTGCCAGCTCATCGCGGACATCCACGGAGACCCAGTACTTC
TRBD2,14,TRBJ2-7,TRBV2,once,CASSGTSGSYEQYF,TGTGCCAGCTCCGGGACTAGCGGTTCCTACGAGCAGTACTTC
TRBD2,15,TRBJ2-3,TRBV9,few,CASSRSGLAGDTQYF,TGTGCCAGCAGCCGCTCGGGACTAGCAGGAGATACGCAGTATTTT
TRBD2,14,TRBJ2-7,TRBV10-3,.,CAINVGGVSYEQYF,TGTGCCATCAACGTGGGAGGGGTCAGCTACGAGCAGTACTTC
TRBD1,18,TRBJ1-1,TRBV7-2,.,CASSLARSRGPMNTEAFF,TGTGCCAGCAGCTTAGCGAGGAGCAGGGGGCCGATGAACACTGAAGCTTTCTTT
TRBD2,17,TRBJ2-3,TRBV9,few,CASSGRERGARTDTQYF,TGTGCCAGCAGCGGCCGAGAGCGGGGGGCCCGCACAGATACGCAGTATTTT
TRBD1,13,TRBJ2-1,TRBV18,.,CASSPGQGVEQFF,TGTGCCAGCTCACCAGGACAGGGGGTTGAGCAGTTCTTC
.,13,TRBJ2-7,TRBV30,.,CAWSVGSSYGQYF,TGTGCCTGGAGTGTTGGGAGCTCCTACGGGCAGTACTTC
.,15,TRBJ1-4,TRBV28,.,CASSPLYGQNEKLFF,TGTGCCAGCAGTCCCTTGTACGGACAGAATGAAAAACTGTTTTTT
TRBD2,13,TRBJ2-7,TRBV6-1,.,CASNVAGGYEQYF,TGTGCCAGCAACGTTGCGGGAGGTTACGAGCAGTACTTC
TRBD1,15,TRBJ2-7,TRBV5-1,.,CASSSIQQGSYEQYF,TGCGCCAGCAGCTCCATTCAACAGGGGTCCTACGAGCAGTACTTC
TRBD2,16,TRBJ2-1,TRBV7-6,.,CASSFSPRGDYNEQFF,TGTGCCAGCAGCTTCTCTCCTCGGGGGGATTACAATGAGCAGTTCTTC
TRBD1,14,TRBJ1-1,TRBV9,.,CASSVGQGNTEAFF,TGTGCCAGCAGCGTGGGACAGGGGAACACTGAAGCTTTCTTT
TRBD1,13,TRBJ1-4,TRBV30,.,CAWSLGTGEKLFF,TGTGCCTGGAGTTTGGGGACAGGGGAAAAACTGTTTTTT
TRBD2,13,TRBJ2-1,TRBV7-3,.,CASSFSGGREQFF,TGTGCCAGCAGCTTTAGCGGGGGGCGGGAGCAGTTCTTC
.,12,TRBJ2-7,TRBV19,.,CASSNLPGEQYF,TGTGCCAGTAGTAATCTCCCCGGCGAGCAGTACTTC
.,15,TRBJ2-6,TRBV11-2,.,CASSSQVSGANVLTF,TGTGCCAGCAGTTCACAGGTCTCTGGGGCCAACGTCCTGACTTTC
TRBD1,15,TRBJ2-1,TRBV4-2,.,CASSRRQGADNEQFF,TGTGCCAGCAGCCGCCGACAGGGGGCGGACAATGAGCAGTTCTTC
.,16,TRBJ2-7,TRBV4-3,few,CASSQESGLLAYEQYF,TGCGCCAGCAGCCAAGAATCGGGACTTTTAGCCTACGAGCAGTACTTC
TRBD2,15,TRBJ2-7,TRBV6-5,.,CASRRDSGGTYEQYF,TGTGCCAGCAGGCGTGATAGCGGGGGAACATACGAGCAGTACTTC
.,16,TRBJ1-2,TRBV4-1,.,CASSQDVQGSNYGYTF,TGCGCCAGCAGCCAAGATGTACAGGGATCAAACTATGGCTACACCTTC
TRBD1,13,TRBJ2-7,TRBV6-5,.,CASSRDRSYEQYF,TGTGCCAGCAGTAGGGACAGGTCCTACGAGCAGTACTTC
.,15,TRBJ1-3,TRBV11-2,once,CASSLDPQPGNTIYF,TGTGCCAGCAGCTTAGATCCACAGCCTGGAAACACCATATATTTT
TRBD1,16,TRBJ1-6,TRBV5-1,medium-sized,CASSLQSGQGTSPLHF,TGCGCCAGCAGCTTGCAGTCGGGACAGGGTACTTCACCCCTCCACTTT
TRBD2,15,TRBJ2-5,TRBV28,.,CASSTLGRGQETQYF,TGTGCCAGCAGTACACTAGGGCGGGGGCAAGAGACCCAGTACTTC
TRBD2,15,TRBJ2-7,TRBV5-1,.,CASSLVSNSGVEQYF,TGCGCCAGCAGCTTGGTATCGAATAGCGGGGTAGAGCAGTACTTC
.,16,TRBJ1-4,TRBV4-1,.,CASSQDRGQINEKLFF,TGCGCCAGCAGCCAAGATCGAGGACAGATTAATGAAAAACTGTTTTTT
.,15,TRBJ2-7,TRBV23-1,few,CADHLGAHTAREQYF,TGCGCCGACCACTTAGGGGCGCACACTGCCCGGGAGCAGTACTTC
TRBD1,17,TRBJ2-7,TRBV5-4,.,CASSFQDRGEENYEQYF,TGTGCCAGCAGCTTCCAGGACAGGGGCGAAGAAAACTACGAGCAGTACTTC
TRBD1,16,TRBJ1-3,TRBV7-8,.,CASSVRDRPSGNTIYF,TGTGCCAGCAGCGTCCGGGACAGACCCTCTGGAAACACCATATATTTT